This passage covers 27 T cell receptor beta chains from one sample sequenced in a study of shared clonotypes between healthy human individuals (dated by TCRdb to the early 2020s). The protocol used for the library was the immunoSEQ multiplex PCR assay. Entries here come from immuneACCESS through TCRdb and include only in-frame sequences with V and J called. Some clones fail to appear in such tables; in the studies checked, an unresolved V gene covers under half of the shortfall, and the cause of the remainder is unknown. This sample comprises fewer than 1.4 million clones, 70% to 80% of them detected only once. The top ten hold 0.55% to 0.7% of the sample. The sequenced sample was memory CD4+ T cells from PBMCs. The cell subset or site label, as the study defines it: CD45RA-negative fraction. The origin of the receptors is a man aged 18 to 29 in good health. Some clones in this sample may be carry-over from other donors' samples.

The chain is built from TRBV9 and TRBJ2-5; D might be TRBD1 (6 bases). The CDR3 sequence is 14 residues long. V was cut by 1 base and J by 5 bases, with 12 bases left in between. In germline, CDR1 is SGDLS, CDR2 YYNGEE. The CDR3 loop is CASSVSGELETQYF. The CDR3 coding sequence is TGTGCCAGCAGCGTATCAGGGGAGTTGGAGACCCAGTACTTC.

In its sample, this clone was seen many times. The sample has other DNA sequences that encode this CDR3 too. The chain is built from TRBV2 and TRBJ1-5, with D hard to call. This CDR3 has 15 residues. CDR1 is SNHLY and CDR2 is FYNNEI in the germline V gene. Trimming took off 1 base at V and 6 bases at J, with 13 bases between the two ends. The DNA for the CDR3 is TGTGCCAGCAGTGAAGGAGGTAAGGGTGGTCAGCCCCAGCATTTT. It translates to CASSEGGKGGQPQHF.

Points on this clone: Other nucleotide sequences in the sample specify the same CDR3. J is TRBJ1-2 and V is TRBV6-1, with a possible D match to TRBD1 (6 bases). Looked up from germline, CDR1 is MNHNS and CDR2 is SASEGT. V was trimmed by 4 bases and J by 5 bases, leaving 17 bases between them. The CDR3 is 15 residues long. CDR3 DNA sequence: TGTGCCAGCAGTGCCCCGGGGGGCCTCAATTATGGCTACACCTTC. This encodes CASSAPGGLNYGYTF.

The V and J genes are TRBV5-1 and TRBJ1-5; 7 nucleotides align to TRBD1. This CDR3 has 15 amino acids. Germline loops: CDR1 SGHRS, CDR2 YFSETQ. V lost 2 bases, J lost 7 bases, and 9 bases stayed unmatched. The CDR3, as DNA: TGCGCCAGCAGCTTTAATGGAGGGGGCGGACAGCCCCAGCATTTT. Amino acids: CASSFNGGGGQPQHF.

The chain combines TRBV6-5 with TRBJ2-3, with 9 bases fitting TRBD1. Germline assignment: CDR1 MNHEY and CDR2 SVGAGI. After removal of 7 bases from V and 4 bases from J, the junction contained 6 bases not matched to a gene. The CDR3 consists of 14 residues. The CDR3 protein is CASNPDRGADTQYF. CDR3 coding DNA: TGTGCCAGCAACCCGGACAGGGGCGCAGATACGCAGTATTTT.

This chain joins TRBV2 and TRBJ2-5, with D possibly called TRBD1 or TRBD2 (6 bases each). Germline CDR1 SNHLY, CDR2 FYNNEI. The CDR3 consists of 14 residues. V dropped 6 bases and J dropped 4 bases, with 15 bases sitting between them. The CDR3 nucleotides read TGTGCCAGCAGCGGAGGGGGGCAGGGAGAGACCCAGTACTTC. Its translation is CASSGGGQGETQYF.

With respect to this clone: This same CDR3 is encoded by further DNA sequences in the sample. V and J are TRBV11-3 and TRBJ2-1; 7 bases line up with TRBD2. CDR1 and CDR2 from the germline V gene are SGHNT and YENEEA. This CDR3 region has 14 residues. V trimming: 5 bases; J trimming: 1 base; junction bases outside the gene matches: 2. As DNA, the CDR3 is TGTGCCAGCAGCAGTAGCGGGTCCTACAATGAGCAGTTCTTC. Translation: CASSSSGSYNEQFF.

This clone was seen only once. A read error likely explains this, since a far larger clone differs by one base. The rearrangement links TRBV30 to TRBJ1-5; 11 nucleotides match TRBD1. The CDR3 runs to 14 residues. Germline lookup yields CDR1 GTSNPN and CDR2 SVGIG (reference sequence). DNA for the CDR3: TGTGCCTGCCAAAGGACAGGGGGCAATCAGCTCCAGCATTTT. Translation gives CACQRTGGNQLQHF.

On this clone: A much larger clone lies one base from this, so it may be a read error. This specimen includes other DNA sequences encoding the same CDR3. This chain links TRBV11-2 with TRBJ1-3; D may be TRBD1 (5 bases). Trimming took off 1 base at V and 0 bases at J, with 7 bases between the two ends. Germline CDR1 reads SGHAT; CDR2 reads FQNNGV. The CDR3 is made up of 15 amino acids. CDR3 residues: CASSLGQLSGNTIYF. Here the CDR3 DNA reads TGTGCCAGCAGCTTAGGACAGCTCTCTGGAAACACCATATATTTT. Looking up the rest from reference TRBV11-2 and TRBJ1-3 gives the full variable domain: EAGVAQSPRYKIIEKRQSVAFWCNPISGHATLYWYQQILGQGPKLLIQFQNNGVVDDSQLPKDRFSAERLKGVDSTLKIQPAKLEDSAVYLCASSLGQLSGNTIYFGEGSWLTVV.

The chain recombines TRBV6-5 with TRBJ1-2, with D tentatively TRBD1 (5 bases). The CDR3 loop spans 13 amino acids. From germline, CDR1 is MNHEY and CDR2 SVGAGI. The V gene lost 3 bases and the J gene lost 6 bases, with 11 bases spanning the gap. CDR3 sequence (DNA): TGTGCCAGCAGTTATGGGACGGTTAATGGCTACACCTTC. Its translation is CASSYGTVNGYTF.

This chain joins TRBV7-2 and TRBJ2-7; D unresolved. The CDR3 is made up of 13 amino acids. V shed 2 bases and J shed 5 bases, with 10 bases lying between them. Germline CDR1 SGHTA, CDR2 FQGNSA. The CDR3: CASSLQIINEQYF. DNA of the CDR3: TGTGCCAGCAGCTTACAAATTATTAACGAGCAGTACTTC.

The CDR3 is CASNPGWKANTGELFF. The CDR3 DNA follows: TGTGCCAGTAACCCAGGTTGGAAGGCGAACACCGGGGAGCTGTTTTTT. The V gene is TRBV19, the J gene TRBJ2-2; D not certain. The CDR3 is 16 residues long. Germline CDR1 LNHDA, CDR2 SQIVND (reference sequence). V lost 7 bases and J 0 bases, leaving 15 bases between the germline ends.

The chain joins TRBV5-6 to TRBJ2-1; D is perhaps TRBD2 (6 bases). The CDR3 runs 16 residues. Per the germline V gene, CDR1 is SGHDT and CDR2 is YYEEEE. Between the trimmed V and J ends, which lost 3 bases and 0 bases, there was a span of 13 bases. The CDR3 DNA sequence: TGTGCCAGCAGCTCATGGGGACTTGGCTCCTACAATGAGCAGTTCTTC. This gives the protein CASSSWGLGSYNEQFF.

CDR3 amino acids: CASSDPGRVAYEQYF. For the CDR3, the DNA is TGCGCCAGCAGTGACCCCGGACGGGTGGCCTACGAGCAGTACTTC. The J gene is TRBJ2-7, the V gene TRBV10-2, with D unresolved. V was pared by 3 bases and J by 2 bases, with 14 bases between. The CDR3 is 15 amino acids. Germline V gene data show CDR1 as WSHSY and CDR2 as SAAADI.

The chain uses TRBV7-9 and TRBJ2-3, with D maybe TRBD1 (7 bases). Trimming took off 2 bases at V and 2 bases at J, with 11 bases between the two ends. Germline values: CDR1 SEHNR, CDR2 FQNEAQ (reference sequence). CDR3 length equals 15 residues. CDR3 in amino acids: CASSLQGGHTDTQYF. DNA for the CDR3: TGTGCCAGCAGCTTACAGGGGGGACACACAGATACGCAGTATTTT.

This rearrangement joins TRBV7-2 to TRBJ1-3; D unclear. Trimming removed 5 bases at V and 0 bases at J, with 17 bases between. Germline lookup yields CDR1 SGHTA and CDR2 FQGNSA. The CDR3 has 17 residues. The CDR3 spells CASSRNRIQISGNTIYF. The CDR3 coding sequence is TGTGCCAGCAGCCGGAATCGGATTCAGATCTCTGGAAACACCATATATTTT.

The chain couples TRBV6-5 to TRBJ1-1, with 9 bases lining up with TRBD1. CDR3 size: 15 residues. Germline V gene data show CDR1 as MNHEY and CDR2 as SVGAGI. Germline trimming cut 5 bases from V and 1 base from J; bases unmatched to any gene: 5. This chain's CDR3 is CASSTGQGTNTEAFF. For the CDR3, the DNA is TGTGCCAGCAGTACCGGACAGGGGACGAACACTGAAGCTTTCTTT.

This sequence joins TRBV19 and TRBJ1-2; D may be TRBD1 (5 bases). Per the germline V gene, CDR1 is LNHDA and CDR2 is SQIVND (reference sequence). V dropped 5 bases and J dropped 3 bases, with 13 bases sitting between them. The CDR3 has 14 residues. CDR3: CASSPQGTYYGYTF. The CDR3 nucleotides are TGTGCCAGTAGTCCACAAGGGACGTACTATGGCTACACCTTC.

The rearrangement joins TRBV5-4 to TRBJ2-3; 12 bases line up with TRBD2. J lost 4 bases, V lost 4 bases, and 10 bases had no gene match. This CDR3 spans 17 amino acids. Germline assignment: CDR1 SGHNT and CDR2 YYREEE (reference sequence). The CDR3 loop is CASSPLAGGASADTQYF. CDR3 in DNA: TGTGCCAGCAGCCCGCTAGCGGGAGGGGCGAGTGCAGATACGCAGTATTTT. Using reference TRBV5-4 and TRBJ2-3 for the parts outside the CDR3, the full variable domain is ETGVTQSPTHLIKTRGQQVTLRCSSQSGHNTVSWYQQALGQGPQFIFQYYREEENGRGNFPPRFSGLQFPNYSSELNVNALELDDSALYLCASSPLAGGASADTQYFGPGTRLTVL.

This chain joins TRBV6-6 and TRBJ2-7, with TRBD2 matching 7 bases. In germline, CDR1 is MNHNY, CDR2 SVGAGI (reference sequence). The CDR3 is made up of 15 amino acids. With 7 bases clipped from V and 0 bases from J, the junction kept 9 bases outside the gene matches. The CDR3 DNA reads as TGTGCCAGCACCTTCCTGGGGGGGAGCTCCTACGAGCAGTACTTC. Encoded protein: CASTFLGGSSYEQYF.

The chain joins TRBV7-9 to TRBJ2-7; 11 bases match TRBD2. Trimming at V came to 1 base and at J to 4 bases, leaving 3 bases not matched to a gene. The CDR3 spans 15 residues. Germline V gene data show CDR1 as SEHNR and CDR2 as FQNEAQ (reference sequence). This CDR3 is CASSLGGTSGYEQYF. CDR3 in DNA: TGTGCCAGCAGCTTAGGCGGGACTAGCGGTTACGAGCAGTACTTC.

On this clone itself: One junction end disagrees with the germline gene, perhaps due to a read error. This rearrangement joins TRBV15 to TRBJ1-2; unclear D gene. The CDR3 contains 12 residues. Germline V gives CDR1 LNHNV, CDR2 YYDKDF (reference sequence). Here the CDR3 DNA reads TGTGCCACCAGCAGAGTAGCTGGCAAGGTTTACTTC. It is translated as CATSRVAGKVYF.

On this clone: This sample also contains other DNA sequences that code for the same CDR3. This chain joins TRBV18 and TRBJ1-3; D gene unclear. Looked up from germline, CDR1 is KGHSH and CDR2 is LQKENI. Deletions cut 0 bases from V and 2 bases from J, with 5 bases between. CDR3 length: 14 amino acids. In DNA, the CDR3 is TGTGCCAGCTCACCACCGAGGGCTGGAAACACCATATATTTT. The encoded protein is CASSPPRAGNTIYF.

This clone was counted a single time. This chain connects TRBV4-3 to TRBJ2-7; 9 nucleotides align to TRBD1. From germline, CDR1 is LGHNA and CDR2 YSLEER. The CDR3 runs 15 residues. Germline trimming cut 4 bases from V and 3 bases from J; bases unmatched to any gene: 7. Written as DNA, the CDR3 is TGCGCCAGCAGCCGCGGACCGGGACAGGGCTACGAGCAGTACTTC. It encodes CASSRGPGQGYEQYF.

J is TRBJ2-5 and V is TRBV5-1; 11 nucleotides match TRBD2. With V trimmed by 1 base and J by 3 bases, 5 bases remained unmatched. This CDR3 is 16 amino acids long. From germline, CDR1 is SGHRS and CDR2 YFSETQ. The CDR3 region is CASSLTSGSWKETQYF. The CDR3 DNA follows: TGCGCCAGCAGCTTGACTAGCGGGAGCTGGAAAGAGACCCAGTACTTC.

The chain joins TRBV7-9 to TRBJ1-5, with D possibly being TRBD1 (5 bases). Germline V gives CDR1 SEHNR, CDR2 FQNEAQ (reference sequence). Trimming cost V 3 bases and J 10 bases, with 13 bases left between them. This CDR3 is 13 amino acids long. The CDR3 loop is CASSFGAEAPQHF. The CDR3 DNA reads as TGTGCCAGCAGCTTCGGGGCGGAGGCACCCCAGCATTTT.

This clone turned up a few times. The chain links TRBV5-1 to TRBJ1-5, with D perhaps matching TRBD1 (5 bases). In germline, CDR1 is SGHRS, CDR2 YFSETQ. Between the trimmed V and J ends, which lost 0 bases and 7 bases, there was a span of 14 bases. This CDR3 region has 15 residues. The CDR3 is CASSLGSGWDQPQHF. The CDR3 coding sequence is TGCGCCAGCAGCTTGGGGTCCGGTTGGGACCAGCCCCAGCATTTT.